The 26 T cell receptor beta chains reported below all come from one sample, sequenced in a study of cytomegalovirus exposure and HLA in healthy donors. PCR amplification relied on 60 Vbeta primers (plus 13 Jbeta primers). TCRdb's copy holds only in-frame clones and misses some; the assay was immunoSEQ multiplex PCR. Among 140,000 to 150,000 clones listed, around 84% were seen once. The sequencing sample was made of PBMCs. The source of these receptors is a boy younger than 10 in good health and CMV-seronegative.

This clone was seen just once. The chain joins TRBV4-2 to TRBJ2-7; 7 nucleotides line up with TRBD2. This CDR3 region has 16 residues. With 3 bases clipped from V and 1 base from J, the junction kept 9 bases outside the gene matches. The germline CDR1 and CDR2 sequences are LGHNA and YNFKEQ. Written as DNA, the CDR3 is TGTGCCAGCAGCCACTCCGAGGGTAGCGGGTCCTACGAGCAGTACTTC. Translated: CASSHSEGSGSYEQYF.

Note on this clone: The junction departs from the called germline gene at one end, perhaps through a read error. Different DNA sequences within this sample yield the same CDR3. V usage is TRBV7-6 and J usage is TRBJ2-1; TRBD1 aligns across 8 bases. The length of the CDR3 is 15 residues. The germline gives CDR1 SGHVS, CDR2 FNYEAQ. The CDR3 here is CASSLGGRGPNEQFF. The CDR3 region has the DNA TGTGCTAGCAGCTTAGGCGGCAGGGGGCCCAATGAGCAGTTCTTC.

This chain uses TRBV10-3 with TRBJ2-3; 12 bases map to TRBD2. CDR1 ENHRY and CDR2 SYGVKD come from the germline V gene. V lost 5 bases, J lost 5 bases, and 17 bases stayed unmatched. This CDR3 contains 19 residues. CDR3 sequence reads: CAISRTSGDIISGKDTQYF. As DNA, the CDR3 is TGTGCCATCAGTCGGACTAGCGGGGATATAATCTCCGGGAAAGATACGCAGTATTTT.

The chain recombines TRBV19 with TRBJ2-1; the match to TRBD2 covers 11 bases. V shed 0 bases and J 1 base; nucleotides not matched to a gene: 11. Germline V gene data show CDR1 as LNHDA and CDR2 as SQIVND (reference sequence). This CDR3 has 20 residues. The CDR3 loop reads CASSIDLSGLAVWSYNEQFF. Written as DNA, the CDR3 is TGTGCCAGTAGTATAGATCTCTCGGGACTAGCGGTCTGGTCCTACAATGAGCAGTTCTTC.

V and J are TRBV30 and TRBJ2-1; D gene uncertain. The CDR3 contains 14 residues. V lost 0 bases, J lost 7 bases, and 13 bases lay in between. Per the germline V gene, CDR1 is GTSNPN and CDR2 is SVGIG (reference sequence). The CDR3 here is CAWSVIQEYNEQFF. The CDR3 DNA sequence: TGTGCCTGGAGTGTTATTCAAGAGTATAATGAGCAGTTCTTC.

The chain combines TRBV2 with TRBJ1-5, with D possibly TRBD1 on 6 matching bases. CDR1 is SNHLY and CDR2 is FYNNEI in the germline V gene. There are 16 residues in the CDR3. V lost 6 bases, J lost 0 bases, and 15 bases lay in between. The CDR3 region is CASRGQELYSNQPQHF. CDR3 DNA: TGTGCCAGCAGGGGACAAGAGCTCTATAGCAATCAGCCCCAGCATTTT.

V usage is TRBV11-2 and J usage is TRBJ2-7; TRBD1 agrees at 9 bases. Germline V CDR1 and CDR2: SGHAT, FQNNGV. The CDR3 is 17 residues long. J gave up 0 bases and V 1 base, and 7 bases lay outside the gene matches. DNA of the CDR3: TGTGCCAGCAGCTTAGGGTTCGGGACAGGGAGCTCCTACGAGCAGTACTTC. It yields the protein CASSLGFGTGSSYEQYF.

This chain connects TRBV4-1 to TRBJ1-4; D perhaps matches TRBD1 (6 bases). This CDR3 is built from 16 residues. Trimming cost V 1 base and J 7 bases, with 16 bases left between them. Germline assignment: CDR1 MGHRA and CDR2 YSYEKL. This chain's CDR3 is CASSQAATGALEKLFF. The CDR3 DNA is TGCGCCAGCAGCCAAGCCGCGACAGGCGCACTTGAAAAACTGTTTTTT.

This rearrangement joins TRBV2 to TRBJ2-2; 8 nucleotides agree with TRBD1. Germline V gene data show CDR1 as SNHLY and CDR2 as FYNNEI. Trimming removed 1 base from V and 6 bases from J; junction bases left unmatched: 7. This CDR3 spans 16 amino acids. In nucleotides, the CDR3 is TGTGCCAGCAGTGAAGGGGTGACAGGGGTGGCCGGGGAGCTGTTTTTT. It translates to CASSEGVTGVAGELFF.

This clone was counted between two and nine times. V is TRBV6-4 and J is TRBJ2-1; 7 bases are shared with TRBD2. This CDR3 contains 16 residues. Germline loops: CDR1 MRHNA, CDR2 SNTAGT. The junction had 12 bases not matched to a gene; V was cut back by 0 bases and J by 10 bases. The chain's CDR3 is CASSDSASGESEEQFF. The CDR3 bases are TGTGCCAGCAGTGACTCAGCTAGCGGCGAATCGGAGGAGCAGTTCTTC.

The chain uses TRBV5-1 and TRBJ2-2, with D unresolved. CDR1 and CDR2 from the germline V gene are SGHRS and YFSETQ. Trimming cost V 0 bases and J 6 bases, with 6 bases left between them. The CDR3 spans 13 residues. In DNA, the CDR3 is TGCGCCAGCAGCTTGGCGTCCGCCGGGGAGCTGTTTTTT. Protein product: CASSLASAGELFF.

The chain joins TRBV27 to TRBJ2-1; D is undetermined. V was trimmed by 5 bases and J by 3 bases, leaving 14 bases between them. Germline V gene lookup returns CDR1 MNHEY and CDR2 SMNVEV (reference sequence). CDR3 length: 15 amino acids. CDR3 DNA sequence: TGTGCCAGCAGTATTGGCAAAGGCGGCTACAATGAGCAGTTCTTC. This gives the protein CASSIGKGGYNEQFF.

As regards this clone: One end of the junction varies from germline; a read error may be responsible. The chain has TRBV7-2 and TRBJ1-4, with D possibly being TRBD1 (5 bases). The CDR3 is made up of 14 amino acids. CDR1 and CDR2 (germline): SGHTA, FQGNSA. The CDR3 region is CASSQARVDEKLFF. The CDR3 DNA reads TGTGCCAGCAGCCAGGCCAGGGTTGATGAGAAACTGTTTTTT.

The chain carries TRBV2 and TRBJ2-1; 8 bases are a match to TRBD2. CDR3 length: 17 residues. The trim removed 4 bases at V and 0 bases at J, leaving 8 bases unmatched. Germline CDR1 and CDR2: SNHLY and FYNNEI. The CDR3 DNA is TGTGCCAGCAGTGGACCCCCCGCGGGGGGCTCCTACAATGAGCAGTTCTTC. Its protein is CASSGPPAGGSYNEQFF.

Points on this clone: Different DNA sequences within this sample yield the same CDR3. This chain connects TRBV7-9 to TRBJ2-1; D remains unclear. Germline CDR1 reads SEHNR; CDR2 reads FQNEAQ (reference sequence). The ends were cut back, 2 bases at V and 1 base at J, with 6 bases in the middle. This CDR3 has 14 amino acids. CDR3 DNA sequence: TGTGCCAGCAGCTTATCGGGTTCCTACAATGAGCAGTTCTTC. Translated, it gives CASSLSGSYNEQFF.

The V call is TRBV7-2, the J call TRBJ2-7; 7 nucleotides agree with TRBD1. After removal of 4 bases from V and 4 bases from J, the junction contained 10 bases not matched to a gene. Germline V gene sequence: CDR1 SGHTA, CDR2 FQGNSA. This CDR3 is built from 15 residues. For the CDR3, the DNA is TGTGCCAGCAGCTCCGCTCGGGACAGAGTGTACGAGCAGTACTTC. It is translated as CASSSARDRVYEQYF. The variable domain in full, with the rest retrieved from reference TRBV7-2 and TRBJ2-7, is GAGVSQSPSNKVTEKGKDVELRCDPISGHTALYWYRQSLGQGLEFLIYFQGNSAPDKSGLPSDRFSAERTGGSVSTLTIQRTQQEDSAVYLCASSSARDRVYEQYFGPGTRLTVT.

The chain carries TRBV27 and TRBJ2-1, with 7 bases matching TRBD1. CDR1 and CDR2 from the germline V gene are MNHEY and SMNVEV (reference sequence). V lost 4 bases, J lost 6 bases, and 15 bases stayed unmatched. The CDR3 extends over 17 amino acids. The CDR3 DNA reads TGTGCCAGCAGTTCCCTCCTGACAGGGCGTTTGATCAATGAGCAGTTCTTC. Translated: CASSSLLTGRLINEQFF.

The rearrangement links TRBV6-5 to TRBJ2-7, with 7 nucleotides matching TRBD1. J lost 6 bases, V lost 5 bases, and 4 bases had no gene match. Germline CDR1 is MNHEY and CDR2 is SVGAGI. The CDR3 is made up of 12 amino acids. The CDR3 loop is CASSNGQAEQYF. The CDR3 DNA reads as TGTGCCAGCAGTAACGGACAGGCCGAGCAGTACTTC.

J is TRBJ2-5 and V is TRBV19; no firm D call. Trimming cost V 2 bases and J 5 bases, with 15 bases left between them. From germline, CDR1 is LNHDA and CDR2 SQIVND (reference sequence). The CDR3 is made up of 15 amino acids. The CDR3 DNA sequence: TGTGCCAGTAGTATAAGGCCGCCACCCGGGGAGACCCAGTACTTC. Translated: CASSIRPPPGETQYF.

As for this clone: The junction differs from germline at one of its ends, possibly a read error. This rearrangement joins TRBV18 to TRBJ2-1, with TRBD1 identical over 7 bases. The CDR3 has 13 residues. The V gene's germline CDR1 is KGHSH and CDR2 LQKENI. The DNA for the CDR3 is TGTGTCAGCTCCCGGGACAGCGTAAATGAGCAGTTCTTC. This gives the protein CVSSRDSVNEQFF.

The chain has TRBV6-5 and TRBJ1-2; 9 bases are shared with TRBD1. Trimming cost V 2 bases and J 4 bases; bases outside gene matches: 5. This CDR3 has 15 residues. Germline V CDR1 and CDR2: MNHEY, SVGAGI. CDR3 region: CASSYGDRVSYGYTF. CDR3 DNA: TGTGCCAGCAGTTACGGGGACAGGGTATCCTATGGCTACACCTTC.

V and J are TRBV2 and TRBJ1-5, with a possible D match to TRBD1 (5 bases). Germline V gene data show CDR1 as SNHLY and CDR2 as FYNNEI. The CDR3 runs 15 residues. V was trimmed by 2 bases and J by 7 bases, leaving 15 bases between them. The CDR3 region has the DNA TGTGCCAGCAGTGAATCCGGACACTGGGCACAGCCCCAGCATTTT. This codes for CASSESGHWAQPQHF.

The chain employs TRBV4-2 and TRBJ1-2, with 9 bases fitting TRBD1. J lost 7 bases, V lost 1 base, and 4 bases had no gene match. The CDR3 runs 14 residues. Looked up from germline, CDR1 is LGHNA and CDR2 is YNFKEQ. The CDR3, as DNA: TGTGCCAGCAGCCAAGGGACAGGGGTCGGTGGCTACACCTTC. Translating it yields CASSQGTGVGGYTF.

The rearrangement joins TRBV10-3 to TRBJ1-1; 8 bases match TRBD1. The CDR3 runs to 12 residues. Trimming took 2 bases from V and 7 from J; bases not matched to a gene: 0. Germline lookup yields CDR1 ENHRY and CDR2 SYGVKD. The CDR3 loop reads CAISETGGEAFF. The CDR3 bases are TGTGCCATCAGTGAGACAGGGGGTGAAGCTTTCTTT.

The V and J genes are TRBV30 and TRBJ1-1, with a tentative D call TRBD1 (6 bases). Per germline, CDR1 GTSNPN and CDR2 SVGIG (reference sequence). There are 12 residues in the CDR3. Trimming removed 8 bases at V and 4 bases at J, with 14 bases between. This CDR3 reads CAGIRGSTEAFF. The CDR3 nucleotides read TGTGCCGGAATAAGGGGGAGCACTGAAGCTTTCTTT.

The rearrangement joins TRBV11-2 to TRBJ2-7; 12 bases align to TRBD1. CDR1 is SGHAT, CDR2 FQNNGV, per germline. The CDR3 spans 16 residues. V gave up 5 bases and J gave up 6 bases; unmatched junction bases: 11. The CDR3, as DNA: TGTGCCAGCAGCCCACCCCCCTCGGGACAGGGGGCCGAGCAGTACTTC. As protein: CASSPPPSGQGAEQYF.